The rows below give T cell receptor beta chains drawn from one sample of a study of blood T cell repertoires in COVID-19. This table comes from immunoSEQ multiplex PCR, and its TCRdb copy is limited to in-frame clones, with some not included. The sample carries 95,000 to 150,000 clones, approximately 90% recorded once. Sequencing was done on a sample of peripheral blood. These receptor sequences come from a man aged 40-49 years with acute or convalescent COVID-19. CDR3s include the opening cysteine and the closing phenylalanine or tryptophan. The order of the fields is clone size, V gene, J gene, D gene, CDR3 DNA, CDR3 protein. D genes are given only for firm matches. Part of the rows lack a size; the others show once, few, many or a class for expanded clones.

.	TRBV30	TRBJ1-3	TRBD1	TGTGCCTGGGTGACAGGGGCTGGAAACACCATATATTTT	CAWVTGAGNTIYF
.	TRBV2	TRBJ2-5	TRBD1	TGTGCCAGCACCCCCGACAGGGGAAAAGAGACCCAGTACTTC	CASTPDRGKETQYF
.	TRBV4-1	TRBJ1-1	TRBD1	TGCGCCAGCAGCCATGACGAAGACAGGGGTGTTACTGAAGCTTTCTTT	CASSHDEDRGVTEAFF
.	TRBV19	TRBJ1-1	.	TGTGCCAGTAGTATAAGTCGGGGGACTAACACTGAAGCTTTCTTT	CASSISRGTNTEAFF
.	TRBV18	TRBJ2-1	.	TGTGCCAGCTCACCAGTGGACAACTCCTACAATGAGCAGTTCTTC	CASSPVDNSYNEQFF
.	TRBV5-4	TRBJ1-4	.	TGTGCCAGCAGCGTGTCCGGGTCCCTAATTGAAAAACTGTTTTTT	CASSVSGSLIEKLFF
once	TRBV5-1	TRBJ1-3	.	TGCGCCAGCAGCTTGGGGGACGGGGGCTCTGGAAACACCATATATTTT	CASSLGDGGSGNTIYF
.	TRBV9	TRBJ1-6	.	TGTGCCAGCAGCGTATCCAGGGTAGAGAATTCACCCCTCCACTTT	CASSVSRVENSPLHF
.	TRBV11-2	TRBJ1-3	TRBD1	TGTGCCAGCAGCATAGGACCTAGGGGGCTTGGAAACACCATATATTTT	CASSIGPRGLGNTIYF
.	TRBV29-1	TRBJ2-5	TRBD1	TGCAGCGCATCCGGGACAGTTGGGACCCAGTACTTC	CSASGTVGTQYF
.	TRBV2	TRBJ1-6	.	TGTGCCAGCAGTGAACTCCGCTCCTATAATTCACCCCTCCACTTT	CASSELRSYNSPLHF
.	TRBV2	TRBJ2-7	TRBD1	TGTGCCAGCAGTCCCTACACCGGGACAGGGAACTCCTACGAGCAGTACTTC	CASSPYTGTGNSYEQYF
.	TRBV6-5	TRBJ1-2	.	TGTGCCAGCAAACAGGTGATGGACTATGGCTACACCTTC	CASKQVMDYGYTF
.	TRBV11-3	TRBJ2-5	TRBD2	TGTGCCAGCAGCAATGGGGGAGCGGGGGCGGAAGAGACCCAGTACTTC	CASSNGGAGAEETQYF
once	TRBV12-3/TRBV12-4	TRBJ1-2	.	TGTGCCAGCAGTTTTGTCCGGGATGGCTACACCTTC	CASSFVRDGYTF
.	TRBV21-1	TRBJ2-2	.	TGTGCCAGCAGCACACGATCTTCGGGGGCCGGGGAGCTGTTTTTT	CASSTRSSGAGELFF
.	TRBV19	TRBJ1-5	.	TGTGCCAGTAGTATAGATCGCAGAGACAGAATGTTAAACCTCCATCAGCCCCAGCATTTT	CASSIDRRDRMLNLHQPQHF
.	TRBV5-5	TRBJ1-1	.	TGTGCCAGCAGCTTGGGCGGGGGGCGCTTGAACACTGAAGCTTTCTTT	CASSLGGGRLNTEAFF
.	TRBV6-5	TRBJ1-1	.	TGTGCCAGCAGTTCGACCGCAGGGCTGACTGAAGCTTTCTTT	CASSSTAGLTEAFF
few	TRBV7-2	TRBJ2-3	TRBD1	TGTGCCAGCAGCGGAAACAGGGGGCTGAGCACAGATACGCAGTATTTT	CASSGNRGLSTDTQYF
.	TRBV4-1	TRBJ2-5	TRBD1	TGCGCCAGCAGCCAAGATATACGGACAGGGGATGTCAAGACCCAGTACTTC	CASSQDIRTGDVKTQYF
.	TRBV6-5	TRBJ2-3	TRBD1	TGTGCCAGCAGTTCCCGGGACAGGGGTCGTACGCAGTATTTT	CASSSRDRGRTQYF
.	TRBV5-6	TRBJ1-6	.	TGTGCCAGCAGGCCTCGGCTGAGGGATTCACCCCTCCACTTT	CASRPRLRDSPLHF
.	TRBV19	TRBJ1-5	.	TGTGCCAGTAGTATACAACAGGGAGGCAATCAGCCCCAGCATTTT	CASSIQQGGNQPQHF
.	TRBV19	TRBJ2-2	TRBD1	TGTGCCAGTAGTATGCGGACAGGGAGGAACACCGGGGAGCTGTTTTTT	CASSMRTGRNTGELFF
.	TRBV19	TRBJ2-5	TRBD2	TGTGCCAGTAGTAGGGGGGGTATCCAAGAGACCCAGTACTTC	CASSRGGIQETQYF
few	TRBV6-5	TRBJ1-1	.	TGTGCCAGCAGTTATTCGACGGGGGGTGAAGCTTTCTTT	CASSYSTGGEAFF
.	TRBV15	TRBJ2-1	TRBD2	TGTGCCACCAGCAGAGATCGGGCGGGGGGTGAGCAGTTCTTC	CATSRDRAGGEQFF
.	TRBV6-2/TRBV6-3	TRBJ2-5	.	TGTGCCAGCAGTACCCAACAGGAGACCCAGTACTTC	CASSTQQETQYF
.	TRBV19	TRBJ2-3	.	TGTGCCAGTAGTATGGCAGGGGCGAACACAGATACGCAGTATTTT	CASSMAGANTDTQYF
.	TRBV9	TRBJ1-4	.	TGTGCCAGCAGCGTAGGATTGGCGGCTAATGAAAAACTGTTTTTT	CASSVGLAANEKLFF
.	TRBV20-1	TRBJ2-1	.	TGCAGTGCCATACCCGGGCTCGGGGAGTTCTTC	CSAIPGLGEFF
.	TRBV11-2	TRBJ2-5	.	TGTGCCAGCAGCCTTTCGGGAGCGCCAGAAGAGACCCAGTACTTC	CASSLSGAPEETQYF
.	TRBV30	TRBJ2-7	.	TGTGCCTGGCAGGGATACGAGCAGTACTTC	CAWQGYEQYF
.	TRBV7-9	TRBJ2-3	TRBD2	TGTGCCAGCAGCCTTGGGACCCGGGGGGGCACAGATACGCAGTATTTT	CASSLGTRGGTDTQYF
.	TRBV5-1	TRBJ2-2	.	TGCGCCAGCAGCTTGGGACGAACTGAGACTGCCGGGGAGCTGTTTTTT	CASSLGRTETAGELFF
.	TRBV30	TRBJ1-1	TRBD1	TGTGCCTGGACCACGGGACAGGTGGCTGAAGCTTTCTTT	CAWTTGQVAEAFF
.	TRBV12-3/TRBV12-4	TRBJ1-5	.	TGTGCCAGCAGCATCAGGGGAAATCAGCCCCAGCATTTT	CASSIRGNQPQHF
.	TRBV23-1	TRBJ2-1	TRBD1	TGCGCCAGCAGTCAATCGTCGGACAGGGACAGATACAATGAGCAGTTCTTC	CASSQSSDRDRYNEQFF
.	TRBV5-1	TRBJ2-7	.	TGCGCCAGCAGCTTGGCTGGTCCAGGGGCTTCCCTATACGAGCAGTACTTC	CASSLAGPGASLYEQYF
.	TRBV7-3	TRBJ1-1	TRBD1	TGTGCCAGCAGCTTAGGAGGGGCAGGGGGCTACACTGAAGCTTTCTTT	CASSLGGAGGYTEAFF
.	TRBV7-9	TRBJ2-7	TRBD1	TGTGCCAGCAGCTTCCAGACAGGGTTCCGCCACGAGCAGTACTTC	CASSFQTGFRHEQYF
.	TRBV10-2	TRBJ1-3	.	TGCGCCAGCAGTGGGAGCTCTGGAAACACCATATATTTT	CASSGSSGNTIYF
.	TRBV29-1	TRBJ1-2	.	TGCAGCGTCCACGTGGCCTATGGCTACACCTTC	CSVHVAYGYTF
.	TRBV5-1	TRBJ1-2	TRBD1	TGCGCCAGCAACCCGACAGGGTTGGATGGCTACACCTTC	CASNPTGLDGYTF
.	TRBV9	TRBJ2-2	TRBD2	TGTGCCAGCAGCGCTATAGCGGGGCAGCACCGGGAGCTGTTTTTT	CASSAIAGQHRELFF
.	TRBV21-1	TRBJ1-1	.	TGTGCCAGCAGCAAAGCTTCAGGGAGGGTTTGGACTGAAGCTTTCTTT	CASSKASGRVWTEAFF
.	TRBV5-1	TRBJ2-7	TRBD2	TGCGCCAGCAGCACGGGACTAGCGGCAAGACCCCCCTACGAGCAGTACTTC	CASSTGLAARPPYEQYF
.	TRBV5-6	TRBJ2-7	TRBD1	TGTGCCAGCAGCTCCCCGGGACAGGGGTACGAGCAGTACTTC	CASSSPGQGYEQYF
.	TRBV19	TRBJ1-3	TRBD1	TGTGCCAGTAGCCCGACAGGGAGAGGAAACACCATATATTTT	CASSPTGRGNTIYF